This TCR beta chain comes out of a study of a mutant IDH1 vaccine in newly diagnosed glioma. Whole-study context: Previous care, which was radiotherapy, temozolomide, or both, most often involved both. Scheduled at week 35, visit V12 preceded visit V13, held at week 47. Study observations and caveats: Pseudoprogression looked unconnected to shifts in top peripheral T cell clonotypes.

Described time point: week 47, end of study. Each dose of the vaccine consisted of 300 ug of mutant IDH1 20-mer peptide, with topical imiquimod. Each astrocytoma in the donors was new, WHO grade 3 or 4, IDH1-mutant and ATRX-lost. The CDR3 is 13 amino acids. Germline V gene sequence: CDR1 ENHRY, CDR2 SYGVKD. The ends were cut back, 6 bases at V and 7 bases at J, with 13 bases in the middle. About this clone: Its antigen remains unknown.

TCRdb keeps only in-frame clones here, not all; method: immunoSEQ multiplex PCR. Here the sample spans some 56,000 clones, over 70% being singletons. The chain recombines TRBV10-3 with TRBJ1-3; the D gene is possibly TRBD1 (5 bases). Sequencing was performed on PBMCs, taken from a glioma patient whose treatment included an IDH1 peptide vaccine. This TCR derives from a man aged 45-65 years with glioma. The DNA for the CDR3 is TGTGCCATCAGAGAACAGGCCCCCAACACCATATATTTT. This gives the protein CAIREQAPNTIYF.